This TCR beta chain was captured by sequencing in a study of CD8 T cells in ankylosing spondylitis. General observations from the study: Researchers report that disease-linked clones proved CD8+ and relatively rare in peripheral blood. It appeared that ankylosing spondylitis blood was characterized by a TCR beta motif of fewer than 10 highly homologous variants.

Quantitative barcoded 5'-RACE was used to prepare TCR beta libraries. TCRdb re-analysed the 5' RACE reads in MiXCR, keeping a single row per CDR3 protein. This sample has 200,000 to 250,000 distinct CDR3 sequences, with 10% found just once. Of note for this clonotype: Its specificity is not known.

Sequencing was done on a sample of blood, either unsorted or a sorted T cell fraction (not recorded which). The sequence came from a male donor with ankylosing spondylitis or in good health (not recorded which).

The CDR3 DNA follows: TGTGCCAGCAGTACACCGGGACTAGCGGGAGTCAGGGAGTTCTTC. Protein sequence: CASSTPGLAGVREFF. The V gene is TRBV6-1, the J gene TRBJ2-1, with 14 nucleotides matching TRBD2. With V trimmed by 5 bases and J by 14 bases, 11 bases remained unmatched. This CDR3 is 15 amino acids long. Germline CDR1 reads MNHNS; CDR2 reads SASEGT.